This TCR beta chain was sequenced during a study of beta chain features in type 1 diabetes. This clone was counted at least ten times. The CDR3 runs 12 residues. CDR1 SGDLS and CDR2 YYNGEE come from the germline V gene. V was trimmed by 4 bases and J by 4 bases, leaving 8 bases between them. The entirety of the isolated RNA underwent reverse transcription, so expressed TCRB transcripts were sequenced. Data came from immunoSEQ multiplex PCR; TCRdb stores just in-frame clones and leaves some out. The table has almost 350,000 clones, roughly 8% seen once. Material for sequencing was central memory CD4+ T cells from blood. V gene TRBV9 combines with J gene TRBJ1-2; D gene ambiguous. This clonotype was sampled from a woman in her late teens or twenties in good health. This chain's CDR3 is CASSTDTYGYTF. The DNA for the CDR3 is TGTGCCAGCAGCACCGACACCTATGGCTACACCTTC.